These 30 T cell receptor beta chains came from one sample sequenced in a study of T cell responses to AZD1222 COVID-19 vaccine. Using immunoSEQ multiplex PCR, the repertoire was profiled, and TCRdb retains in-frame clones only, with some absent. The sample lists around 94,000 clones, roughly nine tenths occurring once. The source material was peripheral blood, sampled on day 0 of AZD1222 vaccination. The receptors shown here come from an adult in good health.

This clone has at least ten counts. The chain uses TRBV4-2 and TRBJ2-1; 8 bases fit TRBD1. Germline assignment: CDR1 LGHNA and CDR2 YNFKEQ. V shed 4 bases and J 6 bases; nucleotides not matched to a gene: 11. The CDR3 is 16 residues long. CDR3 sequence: CASSPKSGGESNEQFF. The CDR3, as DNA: TGTGCCAGCAGCCCTAAATCAGGGGGCGAATCCAATGAGCAGTTCTTC.

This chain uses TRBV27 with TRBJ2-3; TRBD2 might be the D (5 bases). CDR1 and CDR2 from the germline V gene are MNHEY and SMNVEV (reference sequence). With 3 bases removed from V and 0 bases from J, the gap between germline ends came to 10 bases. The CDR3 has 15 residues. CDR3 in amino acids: CASSFVAWSTDTQYF. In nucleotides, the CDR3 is TGTGCCAGCAGTTTCGTAGCGTGGAGCACAGATACGCAGTATTTT.

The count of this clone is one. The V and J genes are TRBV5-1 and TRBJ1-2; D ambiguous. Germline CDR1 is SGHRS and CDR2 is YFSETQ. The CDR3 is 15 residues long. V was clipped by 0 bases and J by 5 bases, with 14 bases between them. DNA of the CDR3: TGCGCCAGCAGCTTGGGATCGTTCCGAGGTTATGGCTACACCTTC. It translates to CASSLGSFRGYGYTF.

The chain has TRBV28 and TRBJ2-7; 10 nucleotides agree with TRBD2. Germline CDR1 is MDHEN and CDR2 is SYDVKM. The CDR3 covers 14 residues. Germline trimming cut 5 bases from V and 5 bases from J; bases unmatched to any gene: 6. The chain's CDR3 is CASSQGTSAHEQYF. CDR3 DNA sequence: TGTGCCAGCAGTCAAGGGACTAGCGCCCACGAGCAGTACTTC.

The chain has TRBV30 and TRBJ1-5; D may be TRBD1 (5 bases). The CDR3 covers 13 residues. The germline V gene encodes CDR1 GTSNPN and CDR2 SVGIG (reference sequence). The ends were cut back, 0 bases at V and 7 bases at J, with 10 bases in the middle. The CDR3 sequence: CAWSVSGGQPQHF. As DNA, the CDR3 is TGTGCCTGGAGTGTATCCGGGGGACAGCCCCAGCATTTT.

The CDR3 spells CASSLDGRGVLNEQFF. In DNA form, the CDR3 reads TGTGCCAGCAGCTTAGACGGGCGGGGGGTACTCAATGAGCAGTTCTTC. The chain uses TRBV11-3 and TRBJ2-1, with 8 bases fitting TRBD2. The germline V gene encodes CDR1 SGHNT and CDR2 YENEEA. This CDR3 comprises 16 residues. V shed 0 bases, J shed 6 bases, and the junction held 7 bases outside the gene matches.

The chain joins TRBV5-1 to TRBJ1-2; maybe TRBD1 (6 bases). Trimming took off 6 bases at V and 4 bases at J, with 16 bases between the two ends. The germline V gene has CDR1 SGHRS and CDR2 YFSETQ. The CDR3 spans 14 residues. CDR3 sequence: CASKVPGQAYGYTF. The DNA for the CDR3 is TGCGCCAGCAAGGTACCGGGACAAGCCTATGGCTACACCTTC. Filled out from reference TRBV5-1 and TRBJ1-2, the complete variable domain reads KAGVTQTPRYLIKTRGQQVTLSCSPISGHRSVSWYQQTPGQGLQFLFEYFSETQRNKGNFPGRFSGRQFSNSRSEMNVSTLELGDSALYLCASKVPGQAYGYTFGSGTRLTVV.

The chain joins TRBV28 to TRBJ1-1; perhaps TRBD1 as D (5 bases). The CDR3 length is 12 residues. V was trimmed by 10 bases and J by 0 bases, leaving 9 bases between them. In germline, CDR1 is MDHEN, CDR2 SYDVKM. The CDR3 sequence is CATRGMNTEAFF. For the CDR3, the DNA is TGTGCCACTAGGGGAATGAACACTGAAGCTTTCTTT.

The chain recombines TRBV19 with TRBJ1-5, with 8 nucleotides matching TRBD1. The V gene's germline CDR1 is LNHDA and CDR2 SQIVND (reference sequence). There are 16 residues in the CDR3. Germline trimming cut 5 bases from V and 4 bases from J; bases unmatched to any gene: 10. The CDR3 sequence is CASSVKGQGGNQPQHF. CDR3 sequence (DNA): TGTGCCAGTAGTGTCAAAGGACAGGGAGGGAATCAGCCCCAGCATTTT. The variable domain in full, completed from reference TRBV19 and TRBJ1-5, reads DGGITQSPKYLFRKEGQNVTLSCEQNLNHDAMYWYRQDPGQGLRLIYYSQIVNDFQKGDIAEGYSVSREKKESFPLTVTSAQKNPTAFYLCASSVKGQGGNQPQHFGDGTRLSIL.

The CDR3 loop reads CAISEDLYEQYF. The CDR3 nucleotides are TGTGCCATCAGTGAGGACCTCTACGAGCAGTACTTC. This chain joins TRBV10-3 and TRBJ2-7; D gene uncertain. The V gene lost 2 bases and the J gene lost 3 bases, with 5 bases spanning the gap. Per germline, CDR1 ENHRY and CDR2 SYGVKD. The CDR3 runs to 12 residues.

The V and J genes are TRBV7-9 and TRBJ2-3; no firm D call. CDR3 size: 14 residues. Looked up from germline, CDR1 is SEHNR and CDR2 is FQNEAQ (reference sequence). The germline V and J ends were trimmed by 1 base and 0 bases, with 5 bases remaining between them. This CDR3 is CASSLGYSTDTQYF. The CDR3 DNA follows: TGTGCCAGCAGCTTAGGTTATAGCACAGATACGCAGTATTTT.

In nucleotides, the CDR3 is TGTGCCAGCAGCTTAGATTACGGGACAGGGACATCCTATGGCTACACCTTC. Amino acid sequence: CASSLDYGTGTSYGYTF. The chain has TRBV11-2 and TRBJ1-2; 9 bases align to TRBD1. This CDR3 has 17 amino acids. V dropped 0 bases and J dropped 4; count of bases not matched to a gene: 9. Germline V lookup: CDR1 SGHAT, CDR2 FQNNGV.

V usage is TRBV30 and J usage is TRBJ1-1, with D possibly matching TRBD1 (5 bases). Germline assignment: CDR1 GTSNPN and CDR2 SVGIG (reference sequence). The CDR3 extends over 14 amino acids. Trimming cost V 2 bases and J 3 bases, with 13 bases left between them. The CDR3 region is CAWSWGGGDTEAFF. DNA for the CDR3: TGTGCCTGGAGTTGGGGCGGAGGTGACACTGAAGCTTTCTTT.

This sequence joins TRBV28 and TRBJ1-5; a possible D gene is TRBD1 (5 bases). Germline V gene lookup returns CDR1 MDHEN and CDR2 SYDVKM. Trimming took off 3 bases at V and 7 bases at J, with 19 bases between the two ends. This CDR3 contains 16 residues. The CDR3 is CASSLVPRQGGQPQHF. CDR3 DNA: TGTGCCAGCAGTTTGGTCCCGAGGCAGGGAGGCCAGCCCCAGCATTTT.

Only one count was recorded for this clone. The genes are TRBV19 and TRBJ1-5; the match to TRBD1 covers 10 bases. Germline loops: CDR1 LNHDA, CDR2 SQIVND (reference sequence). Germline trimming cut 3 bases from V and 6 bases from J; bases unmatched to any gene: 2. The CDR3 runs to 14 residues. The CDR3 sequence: CASSMTGGRQPQHF. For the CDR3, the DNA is TGTGCCAGTAGTATGACAGGGGGCCGTCAGCCCCAGCATTTT.

CDR3 DNA: TGCGCCAGCAGCCAAGACAAGACTGGTAGCTCCTACGAGCAGTACTTC. It codes for CASSQDKTGSSYEQYF. This sequence joins TRBV4-1 and TRBJ2-7; D is undetermined. Trimming removed 0 bases from V and 0 bases from J, with 12 bases in between. The CDR3 is 16 residues long. Germline CDR1 MGHRA, CDR2 YSYEKL.

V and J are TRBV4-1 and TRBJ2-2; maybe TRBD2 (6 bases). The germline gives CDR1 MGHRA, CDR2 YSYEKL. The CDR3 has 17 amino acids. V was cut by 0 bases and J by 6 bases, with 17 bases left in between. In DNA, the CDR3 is TGCGCCAGCAGCCAAGAGGGCACTAGCAGCAGCCCCGGGGAGCTGTTTTTT. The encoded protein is CASSQEGTSSSPGELFF.

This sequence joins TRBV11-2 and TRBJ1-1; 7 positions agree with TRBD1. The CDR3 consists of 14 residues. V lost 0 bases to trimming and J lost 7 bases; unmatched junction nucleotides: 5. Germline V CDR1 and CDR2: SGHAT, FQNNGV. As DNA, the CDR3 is TGTGCCAGCAGCTTAGAGCGAACAGGGGTTGAAGCTTTCTTT. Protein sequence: CASSLERTGVEAFF.

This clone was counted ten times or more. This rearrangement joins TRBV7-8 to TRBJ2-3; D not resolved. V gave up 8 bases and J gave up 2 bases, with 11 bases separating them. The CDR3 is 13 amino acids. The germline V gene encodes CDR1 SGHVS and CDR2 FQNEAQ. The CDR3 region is CASLPPSTDTQYF. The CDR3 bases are TGTGCCAGCCTCCCCCCCTCCACAGATACGCAGTATTTT. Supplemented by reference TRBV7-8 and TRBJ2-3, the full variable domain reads GAGVSQSPRYKVAKRGQDVALRCDPISGHVSLFWYQQALGQGPEFLTYFQNEAQLDKSGLPSDRFFAERPEGSVSTLKIQRTQQEDSAVYLCASLPPSTDTQYFGPGTRLTVL.

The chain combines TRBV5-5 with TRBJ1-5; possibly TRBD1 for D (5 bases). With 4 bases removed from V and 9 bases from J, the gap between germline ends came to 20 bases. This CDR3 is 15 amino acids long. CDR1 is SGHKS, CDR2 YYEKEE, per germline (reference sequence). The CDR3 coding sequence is TGTGCCAGCAGCCTGGGTGACAGCCAATTAGGGCCCCAGCATTTT. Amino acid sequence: CASSLGDSQLGPQHF.

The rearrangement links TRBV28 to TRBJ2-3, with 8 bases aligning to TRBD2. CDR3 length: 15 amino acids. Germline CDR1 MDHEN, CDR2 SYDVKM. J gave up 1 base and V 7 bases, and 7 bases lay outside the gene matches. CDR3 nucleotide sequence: TGTGCCAGCATTCGTAGCGGGGACGGCACAGATACGCAGTATTTT. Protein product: CASIRSGDGTDTQYF.

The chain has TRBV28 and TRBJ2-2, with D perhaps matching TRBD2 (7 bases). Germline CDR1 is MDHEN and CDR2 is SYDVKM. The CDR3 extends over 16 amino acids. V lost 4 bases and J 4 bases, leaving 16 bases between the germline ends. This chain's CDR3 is CASSSPREGGTGELFF. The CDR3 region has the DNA TGTGCCAGCAGTTCCCCGAGGGAGGGGGGCACCGGGGAGCTGTTTTTT.

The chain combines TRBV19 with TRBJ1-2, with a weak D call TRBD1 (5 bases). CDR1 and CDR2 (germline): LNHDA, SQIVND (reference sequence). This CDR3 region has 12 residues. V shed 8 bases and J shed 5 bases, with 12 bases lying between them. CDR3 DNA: TGTGCCAGTTGGCAGGGAACTTATGGCTACACCTTC. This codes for CASWQGTYGYTF. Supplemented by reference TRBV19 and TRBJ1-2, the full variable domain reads DGGITQSPKYLFRKEGQNVTLSCEQNLNHDAMYWYRQDPGQGLRLIYYSQIVNDFQKGDIAEGYSVSREKKESFPLTVTSAQKNPTAFYLCASWQGTYGYTFGSGTRLTVV.

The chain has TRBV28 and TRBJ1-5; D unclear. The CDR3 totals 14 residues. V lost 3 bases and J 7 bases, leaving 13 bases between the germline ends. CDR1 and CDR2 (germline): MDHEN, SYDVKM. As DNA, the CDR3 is TGTGCCAGCAGTTTCCGAGGTAGCGGGCAGCCCCAGCATTTT. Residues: CASSFRGSGQPQHF. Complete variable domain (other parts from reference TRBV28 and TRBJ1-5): DVKVTQSSRYLVKRTGEKVFLECVQDMDHENMFWYRQDPGLGLRLIYFSYDVKMKEKGDIPEGYSVSREKKERFSLILESASTNQTSMYLCASSFRGSGQPQHFGDGTRLSIL.

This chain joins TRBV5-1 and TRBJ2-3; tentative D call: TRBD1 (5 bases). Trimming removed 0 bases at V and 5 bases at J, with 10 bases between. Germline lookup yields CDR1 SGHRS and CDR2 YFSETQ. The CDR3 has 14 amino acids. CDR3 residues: CASSLGQGEDTQYF. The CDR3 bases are TGCGCCAGCAGCTTGGGCCAGGGTGAAGATACGCAGTATTTT.

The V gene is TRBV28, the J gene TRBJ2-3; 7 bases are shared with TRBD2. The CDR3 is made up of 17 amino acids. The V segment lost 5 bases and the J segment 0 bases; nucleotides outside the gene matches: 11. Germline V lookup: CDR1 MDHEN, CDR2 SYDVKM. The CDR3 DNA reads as TGTGCCAGCAGTCCCACTTTGGGGCGGGGGAGCACAGATACGCAGTATTTT. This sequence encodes CASSPTLGRGSTDTQYF.

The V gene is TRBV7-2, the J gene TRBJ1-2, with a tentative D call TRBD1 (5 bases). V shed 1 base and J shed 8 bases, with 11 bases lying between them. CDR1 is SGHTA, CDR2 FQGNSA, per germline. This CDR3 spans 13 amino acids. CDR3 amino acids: CASSLGGPGGYTF. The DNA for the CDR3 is TGTGCCAGCAGCTTAGGGGGCCCTGGGGGCTACACCTTC. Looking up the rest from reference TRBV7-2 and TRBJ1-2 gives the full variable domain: GAGVSQSPSNKVTEKGKDVELRCDPISGHTALYWYRQSLGQGLEFLIYFQGNSAPDKSGLPSDRFSAERTGGSVSTLTIQRTQQEDSAVYLCASSLGGPGGYTFGSGTRLTVV.

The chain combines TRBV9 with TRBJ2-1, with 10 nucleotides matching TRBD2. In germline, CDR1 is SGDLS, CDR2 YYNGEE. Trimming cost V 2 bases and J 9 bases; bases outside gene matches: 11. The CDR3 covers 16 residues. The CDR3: CASSVGSGGRGVEQFF. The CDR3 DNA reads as TGTGCCAGCAGCGTTGGTAGCGGGGGGCGAGGAGTTGAGCAGTTCTTC.

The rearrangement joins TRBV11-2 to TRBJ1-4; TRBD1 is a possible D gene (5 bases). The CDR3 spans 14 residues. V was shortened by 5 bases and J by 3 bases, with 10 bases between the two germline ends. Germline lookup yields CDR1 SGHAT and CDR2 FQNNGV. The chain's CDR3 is CASSRQPANEKLFF. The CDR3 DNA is TGTGCCAGCAGCCGACAGCCGGCTAATGAAAAACTGTTTTTT.

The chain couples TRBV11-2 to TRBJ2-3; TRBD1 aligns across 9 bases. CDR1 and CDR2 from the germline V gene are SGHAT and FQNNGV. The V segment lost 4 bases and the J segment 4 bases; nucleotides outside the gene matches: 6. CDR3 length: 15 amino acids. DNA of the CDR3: TGTGCCAGCAGCTCCGGGACAGGGAGGGCAGATACGCAGTATTTT. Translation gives CASSSGTGRADTQYF.